Listed below are T cell receptor beta chains from one sample, sequenced in a study of blood T cells in healthy people across ages. TCRdb re-derived calls from the 5' RACE reads in MiXCR, one entry per CDR3 protein. The sample lists about 720,000 distinct CDR3 sequences, around a fifth seen once, with roughly 22% in the top ten. Sequencing input: blood. These receptors were obtained from a man in his 70s in good health. Both conserved end residues are part of each CDR3. The order of the fields is D gene, V gene, J gene, clone size, CDR3 DNA, CDR3 protein. D genes are given only for firm matches. Size is stated for part of the rows, as once, few or many counts, or as a class when the clone is expanded.

TRBD1	TRBV6-1	TRBJ1-4	.	TGTGCCAGCACTAAGACAGGGGTGGCTGAAAAACTGTTTTTT	CASTKTGVAEKLFF
.	TRBV6-5	TRBJ2-5	.	TGTGCCAGCGGGCCCGTTGGGACCCAGTACTTC	CASGPVGTQYF
.	TRBV24-1	TRBJ2-3	few	TGTGCCACCAGTGACGGGGCCGCAGATACGCAGTATTTT	CATSDGAADTQYF
TRBD2	TRBV3-1	TRBJ2-7	few	TGTGCCAGCAGCCCGGGAGGAGGGAATGAGGTATACGAGCAGTACTTC	CASSPGGGNEVYEQYF
TRBD1	TRBV20-1	TRBJ2-5	.	TGCAGTGCTAGAAGACAGGGCGGAGTTGGAGAGACCCAGCACTTC	CSARRQGGVGETQHF
.	TRBV7-9	TRBJ1-3	once	TGTGCCAGCAGCTCGGACCGGAACTCTGGAAACACCATATATTTT	CASSSDRNSGNTIYF
.	TRBV20-1	TRBJ2-1	.	TGCAGTGCCGTTTCCCTCGACCTTTACAATGAGCAGTTCTTC	CSAVSLDLYNEQFF
TRBD1	TRBV12-3/TRBV12-4	TRBJ1-2	.	TGTGCCAGCAGTTTTACGGGACAGCGTGGCTACACCTTC	CASSFTGQRGYTF
TRBD1	TRBV5-1	TRBJ1-5	.	TGCGCCAGCAGCTTTCAGGGGGCTCGGCCCCAGCATTTT	CASSFQGARPQHF
.	TRBV19	TRBJ2-7	few	TGTGCCAGTAGTATTTCAGGGTCCTACGAGCAGTACTTC	CASSISGSYEQYF
.	TRBV10-3	TRBJ2-1	.	TGTGCCATCAGCGAAATGGGTTACAATGAGCAGTTCTTC	CAISEMGYNEQFF
TRBD1	TRBV6-5	TRBJ1-4	.	TGTGCCAGCAGCCAGGACAGGGATTATGAAAAACTGTTTTTT	CASSQDRDYEKLFF
.	TRBV20-1	TRBJ1-6	.	TGCAGTGCAGGAGGGCCGGCCCGATATAATTCACCCCTCCACTTT	CSAGGPARYNSPLHF
TRBD1	TRBV29-1	TRBJ2-5	many	TGCAGCGTTGATGGACAGGGGACGGAGACCCAGTACTTC	CSVDGQGTETQYF